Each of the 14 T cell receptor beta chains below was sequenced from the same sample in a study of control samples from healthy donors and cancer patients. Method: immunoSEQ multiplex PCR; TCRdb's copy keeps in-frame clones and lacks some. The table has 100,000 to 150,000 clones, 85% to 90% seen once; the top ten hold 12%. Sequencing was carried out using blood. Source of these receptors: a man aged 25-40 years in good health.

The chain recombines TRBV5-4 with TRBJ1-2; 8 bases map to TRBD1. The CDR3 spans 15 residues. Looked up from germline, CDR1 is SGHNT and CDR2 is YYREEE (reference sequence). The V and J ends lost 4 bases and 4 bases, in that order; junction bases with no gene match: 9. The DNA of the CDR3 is TGTGCCAGCAGCGAACCGGGACAGGCTCTCTATGGCTACACCTTC. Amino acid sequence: CASSEPGQALYGYTF.

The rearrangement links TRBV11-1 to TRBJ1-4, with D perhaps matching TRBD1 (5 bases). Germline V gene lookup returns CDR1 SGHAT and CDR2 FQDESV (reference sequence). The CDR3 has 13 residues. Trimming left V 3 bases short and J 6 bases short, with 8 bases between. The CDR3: CASSLGRYEKLFF. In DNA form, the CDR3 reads TGTGCCAGCAGCTTGGGACGGTATGAAAAACTGTTTTTT.

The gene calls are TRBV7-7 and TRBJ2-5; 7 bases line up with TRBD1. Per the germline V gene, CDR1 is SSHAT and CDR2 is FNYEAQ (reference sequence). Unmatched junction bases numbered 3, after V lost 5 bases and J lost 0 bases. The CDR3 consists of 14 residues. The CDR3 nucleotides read TGTGCCAGCAGCACAGGACAGGACCAAGAGACCCAGTACTTC. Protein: CASSTGQDQETQYF.

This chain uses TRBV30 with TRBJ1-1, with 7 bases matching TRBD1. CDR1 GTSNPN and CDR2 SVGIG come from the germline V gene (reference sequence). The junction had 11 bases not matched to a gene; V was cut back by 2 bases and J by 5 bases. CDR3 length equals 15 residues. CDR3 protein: CAWSQTTGRRTEAFF. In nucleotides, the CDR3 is TGTGCCTGGAGTCAAACGACAGGGAGGAGGACTGAAGCTTTCTTT.

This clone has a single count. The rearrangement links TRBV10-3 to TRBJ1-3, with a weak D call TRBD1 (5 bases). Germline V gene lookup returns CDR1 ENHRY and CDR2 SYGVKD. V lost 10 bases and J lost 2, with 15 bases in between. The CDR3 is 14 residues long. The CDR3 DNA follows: TGTGCCACCTCTGCAGGGTACCCTGGAAACACCATATATTTT. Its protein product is CATSAGYPGNTIYF.

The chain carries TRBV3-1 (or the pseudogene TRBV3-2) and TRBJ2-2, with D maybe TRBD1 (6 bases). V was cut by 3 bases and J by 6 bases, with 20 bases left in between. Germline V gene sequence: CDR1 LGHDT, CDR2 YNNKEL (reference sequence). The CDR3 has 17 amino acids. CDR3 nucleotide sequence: TGTGCCAGCAGCCAGGGCACTTCAGGGGTACGGGCCGGGGAGCTGTTTTTT. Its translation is CASSQGTSGVRAGELFF.

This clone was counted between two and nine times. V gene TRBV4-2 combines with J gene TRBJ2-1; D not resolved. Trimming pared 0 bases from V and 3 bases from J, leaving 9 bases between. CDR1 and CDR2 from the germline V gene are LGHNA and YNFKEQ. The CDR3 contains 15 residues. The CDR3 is CASSQEDERYNEQFF. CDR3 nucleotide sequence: TGTGCCAGCAGCCAAGAGGACGAGCGCTACAATGAGCAGTTCTTC.

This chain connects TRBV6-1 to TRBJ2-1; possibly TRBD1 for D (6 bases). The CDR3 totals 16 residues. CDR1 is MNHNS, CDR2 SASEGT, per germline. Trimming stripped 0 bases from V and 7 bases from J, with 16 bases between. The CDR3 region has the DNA TGTGCCAGCAGTGAAGCCTGGGCCAGGGGTATGAATGAGCAGTTCTTC. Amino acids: CASSEAWARGMNEQFF.

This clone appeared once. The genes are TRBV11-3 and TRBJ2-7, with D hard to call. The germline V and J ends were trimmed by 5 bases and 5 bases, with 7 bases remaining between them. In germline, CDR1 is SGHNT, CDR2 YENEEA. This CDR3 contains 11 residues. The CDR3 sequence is CASSPLNEQYF. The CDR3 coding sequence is TGTGCCAGCAGCCCTCTCAACGAGCAGTACTTC.

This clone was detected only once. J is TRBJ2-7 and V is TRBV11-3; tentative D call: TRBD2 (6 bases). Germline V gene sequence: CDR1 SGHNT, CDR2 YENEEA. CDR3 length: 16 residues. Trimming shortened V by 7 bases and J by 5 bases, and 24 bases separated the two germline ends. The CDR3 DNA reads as TGTGCCAGCACCCGGACTGCCGAGTGGGGACTCCACGAGCAGTACTTC. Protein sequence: CASTRTAEWGLHEQYF.

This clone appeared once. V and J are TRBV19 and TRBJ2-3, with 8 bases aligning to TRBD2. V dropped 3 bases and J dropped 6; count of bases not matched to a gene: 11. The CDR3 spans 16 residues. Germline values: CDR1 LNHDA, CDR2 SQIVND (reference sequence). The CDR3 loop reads CASSIPPGGPSDTQYF. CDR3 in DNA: TGTGCCAGTAGTATTCCCCCGGGGGGGCCATCGGATACGCAGTATTTT.

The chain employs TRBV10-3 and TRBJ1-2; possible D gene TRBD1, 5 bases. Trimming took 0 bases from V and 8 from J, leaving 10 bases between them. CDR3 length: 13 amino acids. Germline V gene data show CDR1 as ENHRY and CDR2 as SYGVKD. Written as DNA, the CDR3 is TGTGCCATCAGTGAGTCCAGGGAAACCGGCTACACCTTC. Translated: CAISESRETGYTF.

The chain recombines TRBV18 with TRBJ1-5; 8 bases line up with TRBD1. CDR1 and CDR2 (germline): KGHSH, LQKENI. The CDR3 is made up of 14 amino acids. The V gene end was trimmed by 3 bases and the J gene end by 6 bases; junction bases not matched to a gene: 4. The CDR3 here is CASSPAGGGQPQHF. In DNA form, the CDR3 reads TGTGCCAGCTCACCGGCAGGGGGCGGTCAGCCCCAGCATTTT.

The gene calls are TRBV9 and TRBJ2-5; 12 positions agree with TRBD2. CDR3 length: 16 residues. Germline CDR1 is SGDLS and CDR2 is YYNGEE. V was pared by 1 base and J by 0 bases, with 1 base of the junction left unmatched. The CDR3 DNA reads TGTGCCAGCAGCGTAACTAGCGGGGGGAACCAAGAGACCCAGTACTTC. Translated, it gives CASSVTSGGNQETQYF. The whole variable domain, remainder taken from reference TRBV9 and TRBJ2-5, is DSGVTQTPKHLITATGQRVTLRCSPRSGDLSVYWYQQSLDQGLQFLIQYYNGEERAKGNILERFSAQQFPDLHSELNLSSLELGDSALYFCASSVTSGGNQETQYFGPGTRLLVL.